The 26 T cell receptor beta chains in this list originate from one sample, sequenced in a study of T cell repertoires in cytomegalovirus infection. Their cognate antigens are unknown. TCRdb re-called the reads through MiXCR, storing one row per CDR3 protein. The repertoire has some 920,000 distinct CDR3 sequences, 30% to 40% of them found once; the top ten carry over 12%. Material: cultured CD8+ T cells from PBMCs, obtained from culture after CMV antigen stimulation. Receptor source: a human donor in good health (CMV status not recorded). Some clones in this sample may be carry-over from other donors' samples.

This clonotype was picked up a small number of times. This chain joins TRBV12-3 or TRBV12-4 and TRBJ1-1; perhaps TRBD1 as D (6 bases). Between the trimmed V and J ends, which lost 6 bases and 1 base, there was a span of 15 bases. The CDR3 loop spans 15 amino acids. The CDR3 DNA sequence: TGTGCCAGCAGCCCCTCCTGGGGGGCGAACACTGAAGCTTTCTTT. It translates to CASSPSWGANTEAFF.

The V call is TRBV28, the J call TRBJ2-3; 8 positions agree with TRBD2. Germline loops: CDR1 MDHEN, CDR2 SYDVKM. V trimming: 5 bases; J trimming: 3 bases; junction bases outside the gene matches: 10. The length of the CDR3 is 16 residues. CDR3: CASSPRGGPWTDTQYF. For the CDR3, the DNA is TGTGCCAGCAGTCCTCGGGGGGGGCCATGGACAGATACGCAGTATTTT.

This clonotype has a count of ten or more. The rearrangement joins TRBV7-8 to TRBJ1-6, with D unclear. Germline lookup yields CDR1 SGHVS and CDR2 FQNEAQ. Trimming stripped 0 bases from V and 0 bases from J, with 15 bases between. CDR3 length: 19 residues. CDR3 loop: CASSLALRATSSYNSPLHF. The CDR3 nucleotides are TGTGCCAGCAGCTTAGCGCTAAGGGCTACAAGCTCCTATAATTCACCCCTCCACTTT. Using reference TRBV7-8 and TRBJ1-6 for the parts outside the CDR3, the full variable domain is GAGVSQSPRYKVAKRGQDVALRCDPISGHVSLFWYQQALGQGPEFLTYFQNEAQLDKSGLPSDRFFAERPEGSVSTLKIQRTQQEDSAVYLCASSLALRATSSYNSPLHFGNGTRLTVT.

The sample holds a few counts of this clonotype. CDR3 region: CASSPGIAEAFF. CDR3 sequence (DNA): TGCGCCAGCAGTCCAGGGATAGCTGAAGCTTTCTTT. This chain uses TRBV10-2 with TRBJ1-1; the D gene is possibly TRBD1 (5 bases). Germline CDR1 reads WSHSY; CDR2 reads SAAADI. This CDR3 contains 12 residues. Trimming took off 5 bases at V and 6 bases at J, with 10 bases between the two ends.

The CDR3 sequence: CASSLDLTANEKLFF. CDR3 DNA sequence: TGTGCCAGCAGCTTGGACCTTACAGCTAATGAAAAACTGTTTTTT. The chain carries TRBV5-5 and TRBJ1-4; D uncertain. There are 15 residues in the CDR3. Germline V lookup: CDR1 SGHKS, CDR2 YYEKEE (reference sequence). Trimming removed 0 bases from V and 3 bases from J, with 9 bases in between.

This clonotype was picked up a small number of times. The chain employs TRBV6-6 and TRBJ2-7; D possibly corresponds to TRBD2 (6 bases). CDR3 size: 16 residues. Germline V lookup: CDR1 MNHNY, CDR2 SVGAGI (reference sequence). The V end was cut by 0 bases, the J end by 5 bases, with 17 bases between. This chain's CDR3 is CASSYSLGGSNHEQYV. CDR3 bases: TGTGCCAGCAGTTACTCCCTCGGAGGGTCTAACCACGAGCAGTACGTC.

This chain joins TRBV10-2 and TRBJ1-1; 8 bases fit TRBD1. Trimming at V came to 6 bases and at J to 3 bases, leaving 3 bases not matched to a gene. Germline V gives CDR1 WSHSY, CDR2 SAAADI. CDR3 length: 13 amino acids. In DNA, the CDR3 is TGCGCCAGCAGGACGACAGGGGACACTGAAGCTTTCTTT. Translated, it gives CASRTTGDTEAFF.

This clonotype has ten or more counts. The chain combines TRBV7-2 with TRBJ2-7; D gene ambiguous. V lost 1 base to trimming and J lost 3 bases, with 4 bases between them. The CDR3 spans 12 residues. The germline V gene has CDR1 SGHTA and CDR2 FQGNSA. In DNA, the CDR3 is TGTGCCAGCAGCTTAGGGGACTACGAGCAGTACGTC. Amino acid sequence: CASSLGDYEQYV.

This clonotype has only a few counts. The rearrangement links TRBV20-1 to TRBJ2-3; no reliable D call. This CDR3 comprises 14 residues. CDR1 and CDR2 from the germline V gene are DFQATT and SNEGSKA (reference sequence). V dropped 3 bases and J dropped 4 bases, with 14 bases sitting between them. The CDR3 loop is CSASLMPGSDTQYF. The CDR3 DNA reads as TGCAGTGCTAGCCTGATGCCCGGGTCAGATACGCAGTATTTT.

This sequence joins TRBV19 and TRBJ2-7, with 8 bases aligning to TRBD1. CDR1 is LNHDA and CDR2 is SQIVND in the germline V gene (reference sequence). V dropped 7 bases and J dropped 0; count of bases not matched to a gene: 5. The CDR3 runs to 14 residues. This CDR3 reads CASTRTGSSYEQYF. The CDR3 DNA is TGTGCCAGTACCCGGACAGGGAGCTCCTACGAGCAGTACTTC.

This clonotype was observed a few times. The chain carries TRBV15 and TRBJ1-6; D ambiguous. With 0 bases removed from V and 0 bases from J, the gap between germline ends came to 9 bases. This CDR3 spans 17 amino acids. Per the germline V gene, CDR1 is LNHNV and CDR2 is YYDKDF (reference sequence). The CDR3 sequence is CATSRDRGSSYNSPLHF. In DNA form, the CDR3 reads TGTGCCACCAGCAGAGATCGCGGGAGCTCCTATAATTCACCCCTCCACTTT.

V and J are TRBV7-6 and TRBJ2-3; 13 positions agree with TRBD2. The CDR3 runs to 16 residues. Germline-derived CDR1 and CDR2 are SGHVS and FNYEAQ. V was clipped by 5 bases and J by 5 bases; unmatched bases: 7. CDR3 bases: TGTGCCAGCAGCCACTGGACTAGCGGGGGTATAGATACGCAGTATTTT. As protein: CASSHWTSGGIDTQYF.

This clonotype appeared a few times. The chain carries TRBV5-6 and TRBJ2-1, with TRBD2 matching over 8 bases. The CDR3 spans 15 residues. V dropped 6 bases and J dropped 9; count of bases not matched to a gene: 14. The V gene's germline CDR1 is SGHDT and CDR2 YYEEEE. CDR3 loop: CASTQGSGGRTEQFF. For the CDR3, the DNA is TGTGCCAGCACCCAGGGCTCGGGGGGGCGGACTGAGCAGTTCTTC.

This chain links TRBV5-1 with TRBJ2-6; a weak D match, TRBD2 (5 bases). This CDR3 comprises 15 residues. Germline values: CDR1 SGHRS, CDR2 YFSETQ. V lost 4 bases, J lost 0 bases, and 8 bases lay in between. The CDR3 is CASSEGFSGANVLTF. The CDR3 DNA is TGCGCCAGCAGCGAGGGCTTCTCTGGGGCCAACGTCCTGACTTTC. Filled out from reference TRBV5-1 and TRBJ2-6, the complete variable domain reads KAGVTQTPRYLIKTRGQQVTLSCSPISGHRSVSWYQQTPGQGLQFLFEYFSETQRNKGNFPGRFSGRQFSNSRSEMNVSTLELGDSALYLCASSEGFSGANVLTFGAGSRLTVL.

This rearrangement joins TRBV20-1 to TRBJ1-2; 7 nucleotides align to TRBD1. CDR3 size: 16 residues. The trim removed 0 bases at V and 5 bases at J, leaving 12 bases unmatched. The germline V gene has CDR1 DFQATT and CDR2 SNEGSKA (reference sequence). CDR3 DNA sequence: TGCAGTGCTAGAGATCAAAAGGGGGCAGTGGGGTATGGCTACACCTTC. This codes for CSARDQKGAVGYGYTF.

This clonotype has at least ten counts. This sequence joins TRBV27 and TRBJ1-5; the D is unclear. Per the germline V gene, CDR1 is MNHEY and CDR2 is SMNVEV (reference sequence). V was cut by 3 bases and J by 1 base, with 13 bases left in between. The CDR3 covers 16 residues. DNA for the CDR3: TGTGCCAGCAGTTTTCTGGACTCGGGGAGCAATCAGCCCCAGCATTTT. It translates to CASSFLDSGSNQPQHF.

This clonotype was counted between two and nine times. The chain uses TRBV27 and TRBJ1-1, with D perhaps matching TRBD1 (6 bases). V was shortened by 7 bases and J by 2 bases, with 14 bases between the two germline ends. The CDR3 has 14 amino acids. Germline loops: CDR1 MNHEY, CDR2 SMNVEV (reference sequence). The CDR3 sequence is CASTLGGGNTEAFF. DNA of the CDR3: TGTGCCAGCACCCTTGGCGGGGGCAACACTGAAGCTTTCTTT.

V and J are TRBV7-4 and TRBJ2-5, with D possibly matching TRBD2 (5 bases). CDR3 length: 15 amino acids. Germline CDR1 and CDR2: SGHVT and SQSDAQ. V lost 3 bases, J lost 7 bases, and 18 bases lay in between. For the CDR3, the DNA is TGTGCCAGCAGCTTCCGGGGAGAAGGGCGAGGGACCCAGTACTTC. This sequence encodes CASSFRGEGRGTQYF.

This clonotype was seen repeatedly, ten times or more. The chain employs TRBV6-6 and TRBJ1-5; D is perhaps TRBD1 (6 bases). The CDR3 consists of 17 residues. V was trimmed by 5 bases and J by 0 bases, leaving 17 bases between them. Germline V gene sequence: CDR1 MNHNY, CDR2 SVGAGI (reference sequence). The CDR3 loop reads CASSTPWGADSNQPQHF. In nucleotides, the CDR3 is TGTGCCAGCAGTACACCTTGGGGGGCGGATAGCAATCAGCCCCAGCATTTT.

The sample holds a few counts of this clonotype. The chain employs TRBV27 and TRBJ2-7; D is unclear. Germline V CDR1 and CDR2: MNHEY, SMNVEV (reference sequence). This CDR3 contains 15 residues. V lost 3 bases to trimming and J lost 2 bases, with 14 bases between them. Written as DNA, the CDR3 is TGTGCCAGCAGTTTCGTCAGGACGGTTCCCTACGAGCAGTACTTC. Encoded protein: CASSFVRTVPYEQYF.

This clonotype occurred once. J is TRBJ1-5 and V is TRBV5-6; 8 nucleotides match TRBD1. Trimming cost V 4 bases and J 0 bases; bases outside gene matches: 9. CDR3 size: 17 residues. Germline loops: CDR1 SGHDT, CDR2 YYEEEE. The CDR3 sequence: CASSVKTGVHSNQPQHF. In DNA form, the CDR3 reads TGTGCCAGCAGCGTAAAGACAGGGGTTCATAGCAATCAGCCCCAGCATTTT.

The chain uses TRBV4-1 and TRBJ1-1; possibly TRBD1 for D (6 bases). CDR3 length equals 15 residues. Trimming took 1 base from V and 4 from J, leaving 13 bases between them. Germline assignment: CDR1 MGHRA and CDR2 YSYEKL. The DNA of the CDR3 is TGCGCCAGCAGCCAAGTGGGTGGGGGGGCCACTGAAGCTTTCTTT. This sequence encodes CASSQVGGGATEAFF.

This clonotype was seen at least ten times. CDR3 in amino acids: CASNPGGGPYNEQFF. The CDR3 DNA reads as TGTGCCAGCAACCCCGGGGGTGGTCCCTACAATGAGCAGTTCTTC. This rearrangement joins TRBV7-2 to TRBJ2-1, with D maybe TRBD2 (6 bases). Trimming removed 7 bases from V and 2 bases from J, with 15 bases in between. Germline CDR1 reads SGHTA; CDR2 reads FQGNSA. The CDR3 extends over 15 amino acids.

This clonotype was seen at least ten times. The CDR3: CASSLLDSTKYIGELFF. CDR3 DNA: TGTGCCAGCAGCTTATTGGACTCAACAAAGTACATCGGGGAGCTGTTTTTT. The chain has TRBV7-9 and TRBJ2-2; possibly TRBD2 for D (5 bases). Germline V CDR1 and CDR2: SEHNR, FQNEAQ (reference sequence). The ends were cut back, 2 bases at V and 7 bases at J, with 20 bases in the middle. The CDR3 is made up of 17 amino acids.

The genes are TRBV19 and TRBJ2-1; tentative D call: TRBD1 (5 bases). The germline CDR1 and CDR2 sequences are LNHDA and SQIVND (reference sequence). V was cut by 3 bases and J by 2 bases, with 11 bases left in between. The CDR3 is made up of 15 amino acids. The CDR3 bases are TGTGCCAGTAGTATTTCCAGGGCCCCCTACAATGAGCAGTTCTTC. Translated, it gives CASSISRAPYNEQFF. The full variable domain, rest sourced from reference TRBV19 and TRBJ2-1, is DGGITQSPKYLFRKEGQNVTLSCEQNLNHDAMYWYRQDPGQGLRLIYYSQIVNDFQKGDIAEGYSVSREKKESFPLTVTSAQKNPTAFYLCASSISRAPYNEQFFGPGTRLTVL.

In its sample, this clonotype was seen many times. This chain uses TRBV7-2 with TRBJ2-1, with D possibly being TRBD1 (6 bases). Trimming left V 1 base short and J 4 bases short, with 29 bases between. CDR1 is SGHTA, CDR2 FQGNSA, per germline. The CDR3 covers 21 residues. For the CDR3, the DNA is TGTGCCAGCAGCTTAGTATTTGAGGGGGAGAACTTCTACCGCGAATACAATGAGCAGTTCTTC. Encoded protein: CASSLVFEGENFYREYNEQFF. Supplemented by reference TRBV7-2 and TRBJ2-1, the full variable domain reads GAGVSQSPSNKVTEKGKDVELRCDPISGHTALYWYRQSLGQGLEFLIYFQGNSAPDKSGLPSDRFSAERTGGSVSTLTIQRTQQEDSAVYLCASSLVFEGENFYREYNEQFFGPGTRLTVL.